This T cell receptor (beta chain) was documented in a study of T cell responses to AZD1222 COVID-19 vaccine. This clone came up once. Measured with immunoSEQ multiplex PCR; TCRdb has only the in-frame clones, and not every one. The sample holds over 120,000 clones, about nine tenths seen once. The CDR3 is made up of 16 amino acids. Trimming left V 0 bases short and J 0 bases short, with 9 bases between. Germline V gene lookup returns CDR1 LGHDT and CDR2 YNNKEL (reference sequence). The sequencing used peripheral blood, collected on day 0 of AZD1222 vaccination. V and J are TRBV3-1 (or the pseudogene TRBV3-2) and TRBJ2-1; D is unclear. The source of this sequence is an adult in good health. The CDR3 DNA follows: TGTGCCAGCAGCCAAGAGCGCCAGTCCTCCTACAATGAGCAGTTCTTC. It yields the protein CASSQERQSSYNEQFF.